The 8 T cell receptor beta chains below come from one sample, sequenced in a study of blood T cell repertoires in COVID-19. Assay: immunoSEQ multiplex PCR; the TCRdb copy retains only in-frame clones and omits some. Among 250,000 to 300,000 clones listed, 80% to 90% were seen once. The sample taken for sequencing was peripheral blood. The receptors stem from a woman aged 70 to 79 with COVID-19, enrolled during active disease.

This chain uses TRBV14 with TRBJ1-4, with TRBD1 matching over 7 bases. Germline CDR1 and CDR2: SGHDN and FVKESK. The CDR3 is made up of 16 amino acids. With V trimmed by 0 bases and J by 10 bases, 11 bases remained unmatched. This CDR3 reads CASSQDGAGGRRKLFF. In DNA, the CDR3 is TGTGCCAGCAGCCAAGATGGAGCAGGGGGACGCAGAAAACTGTTTTTT.

The genes are TRBV6-2 or TRBV6-3 and TRBJ1-2; D gene uncertain. Trimming took 5 bases from V and 2 from J, leaving 15 bases between them. The CDR3 loop spans 15 amino acids. Per germline, CDR1 MNHEY and CDR2 SVGEGT. Written as DNA, the CDR3 is TGTGCCAGCAGTAACCTGGTGGGCTCGAACTATGGCTACACCTTC. As protein: CASSNLVGSNYGYTF.

The rearrangement links TRBV5-1 to TRBJ2-7; 8 nucleotides match TRBD1. CDR3 length: 12 amino acids. The trim removed 3 bases at V and 5 bases at J, leaving 1 base unmatched. Germline CDR1 and CDR2: SGHRS and YFSETQ. The CDR3 coding sequence is TGCGCCAGCAGCTCGGACAGGGACGAGCAGTACTTC. It yields the protein CASSSDRDEQYF. The full variable domain, in which reference TRBV5-1 and TRBJ2-7 provide the parts outside the CDR3, is KAGVTQTPRYLIKTRGQQVTLSCSPISGHRSVSWYQQTPGQGLQFLFEYFSETQRNKGNFPGRFSGRQFSNSRSEMNVSTLELGDSALYLCASSSDRDEQYFGPGTRLTVT.

The chain has TRBV19 and TRBJ2-1, with 9 positions matching TRBD1. The CDR3 sequence is 13 residues long. The trim removed 5 bases at V and 10 bases at J, leaving 6 bases unmatched. Per germline, CDR1 LNHDA and CDR2 SQIVND (reference sequence). Here the CDR3 reads CASSPGTGNEQFF. The CDR3 bases are TGTGCCAGTAGTCCCGGGACAGGGAACGAGCAGTTCTTC.

The chain has TRBV15 and TRBJ2-5, with TRBD1 identical over 7 bases. V lost 5 bases, J lost 3 bases, and 3 bases stayed unmatched. Germline V lookup: CDR1 LNHNV, CDR2 YYDKDF (reference sequence). This CDR3 spans 13 amino acids. Written as DNA, the CDR3 is TGTGCCACCAGCCTAGACAGGGAAGAGACCCAGTACTTC. Translated, it gives CATSLDREETQYF.

The chain joins TRBV6-2 or TRBV6-3 to TRBJ2-6; perhaps TRBD1 as D (5 bases). Germline V CDR1 and CDR2: MNHEY, SVGEGT. The V end lost 2 bases, the J end lost 2 bases, and 16 bases lay between the germline ends. The CDR3 runs to 18 residues. CDR3 protein: CASSYPTQAIAGANVLTF. DNA for the CDR3: TGTGCCAGCAGTTACCCGACACAGGCCATAGCTGGGGCCAACGTCCTGACTTTC.

This sequence joins TRBV27 and TRBJ2-7; 7 nucleotides agree with TRBD1. CDR3 length equals 15 residues. Trimming cost V 5 bases and J 2 bases; bases outside gene matches: 9. Germline V CDR1 and CDR2: MNHEY, SMNVEV (reference sequence). CDR3 sequence: CASSTTGAHPYEQYF. CDR3 bases: TGTGCCAGCAGTACTACAGGGGCGCACCCCTACGAGCAGTACTTC.

J is TRBJ2-7 and V is TRBV5-4; D gene uncertain. V was pared by 2 bases and J by 3 bases, with 6 bases between. This CDR3 region has 12 residues. Germline loops: CDR1 SGHNT, CDR2 YYREEE (reference sequence). The CDR3: CASSLTVYEQYF. The CDR3 nucleotides read TGTGCCAGCAGCTTAACTGTCTACGAGCAGTACTTC.